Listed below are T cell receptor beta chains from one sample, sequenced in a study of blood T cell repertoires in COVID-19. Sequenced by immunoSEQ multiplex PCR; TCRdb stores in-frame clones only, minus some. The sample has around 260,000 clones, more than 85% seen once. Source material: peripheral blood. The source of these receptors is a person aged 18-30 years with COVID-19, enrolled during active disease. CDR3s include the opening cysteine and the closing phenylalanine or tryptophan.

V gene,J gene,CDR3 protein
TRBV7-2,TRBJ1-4,CASSLQGTGKEKLFF
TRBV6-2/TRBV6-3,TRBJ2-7,CASSYLAGEGEQYF
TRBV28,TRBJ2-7,CASSPAGQGVHEQYF
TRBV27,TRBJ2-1,CASSWGPNEQFF
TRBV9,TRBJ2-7,CASSASGTRAYEQYF
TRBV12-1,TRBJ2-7,CASSSPGAGGFPYEQYF
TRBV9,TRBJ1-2,CASSAWTGDYGYTF
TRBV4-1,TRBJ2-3,CASSPAAGGTDTQYF
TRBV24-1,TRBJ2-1,CATSDPLAGGYNEQFF
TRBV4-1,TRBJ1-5,CASSYDTTNSNQPQHF
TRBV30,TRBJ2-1,CARGEVEQFF
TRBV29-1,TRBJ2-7,CSVGEDSGYEQYF
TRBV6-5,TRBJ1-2,CASSSLTGKRGYTF
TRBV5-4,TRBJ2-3,CASSWGRAPDTQYF
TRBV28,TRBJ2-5,CASSHEGETQYF
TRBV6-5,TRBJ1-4,CASGGQARREKLFF
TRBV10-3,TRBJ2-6,CAIRSLETGANVLTF
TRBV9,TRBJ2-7,CASSPGQIRYEQYF
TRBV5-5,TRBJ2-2,CASSLYQGGYGELFF
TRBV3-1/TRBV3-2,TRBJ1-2,CASSQAQSGNGYTF
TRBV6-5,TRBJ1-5,CASSYWTDGRQPQHF
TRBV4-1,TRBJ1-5,CASSQLQGGQPQHF
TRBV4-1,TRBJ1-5,CASSRSTLTGFEPQHF
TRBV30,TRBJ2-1,CAWSIGLAGYNEQFF
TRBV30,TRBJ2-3,CAWSVGTGLVTDTQYF
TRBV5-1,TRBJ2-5,CASRPLAGETQYF
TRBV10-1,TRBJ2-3,CASSGTEDTQYF
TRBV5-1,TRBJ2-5,CASSFGASQETQYF
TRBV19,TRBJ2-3,CASSIEARSYTDTQYF
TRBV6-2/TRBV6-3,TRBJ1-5,CASSYSGHESNQPQHF
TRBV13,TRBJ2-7,CASSLGASGALPYEQYF
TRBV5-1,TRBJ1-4,CASSLGLKNEKLFF
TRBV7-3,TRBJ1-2,CASSSMGGSGYTF
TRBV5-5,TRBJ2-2,CASSSYNTGELFF
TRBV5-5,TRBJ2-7,CASSLNTGGPYEQYF
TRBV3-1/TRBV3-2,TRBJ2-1,CASSQGPGGSGNEQFF
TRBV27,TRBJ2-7,CASSLSGPVEQYF
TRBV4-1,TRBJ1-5,CASSQDSPEYSNQPQHF
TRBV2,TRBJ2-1,CASRRLAGSSQFF
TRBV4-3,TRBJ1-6,CASSAYGDRVLGLHF
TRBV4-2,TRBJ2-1,CASSQESVGLARFHEQFF
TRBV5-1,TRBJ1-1,CASSLGQTNTEAFF
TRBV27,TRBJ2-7,CASSPTASGYEQYF
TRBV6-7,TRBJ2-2,CASPTGLTGELFF
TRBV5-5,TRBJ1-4,CASSLEWAQGGEKLFF
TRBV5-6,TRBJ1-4,CASSLTSAGGEKLFF
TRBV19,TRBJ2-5,CASRSGTNLVGTQYF
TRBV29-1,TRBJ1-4,CSVGQGSSTNEKLFF
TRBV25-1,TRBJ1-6,CASTEQGGGSPLHF
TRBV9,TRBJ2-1,CASSVGAGVQNEQFF
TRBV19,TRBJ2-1,CASSISTSGSYREQFF
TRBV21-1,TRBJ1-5,CASSKVVTAWQPQHF
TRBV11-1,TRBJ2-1,CASSLAAVNNEQFF